Listed below are T cell receptor beta chains from one sample, sequenced in a study of shared clonotypes between healthy human individuals. Some clones are missing from TCRdb's copy, which holds only in-frame ones; the method was immunoSEQ multiplex PCR. There are fewer than 2.5 million clones in the sample; over 85% occur only once, and 0.35% to 0.45% lies in the top ten. Input material: naive CD4+ T cells from PBMCs. These receptors were collected from a man aged 18 to 29 in good health. Some clones in this sample may be carry-over from other donors' samples. CDR3s include the opening cysteine and the closing phenylalanine or tryptophan. Each record gives: D gene, clone size, J gene, V gene, CDR3 DNA, CDR3 protein. The D gene is left open where the match is weak. Clone size is stated in some rows and not others, as once, few, many or a class when expanded.

-,-,TRBJ1-3,TRBV5-1,TGCGCCAGTAGTCAGGGGTCAAGCTCTGGAAACACCATATATTTT,CASSQGSSSGNTIYF
-,-,TRBJ2-7,TRBV28,TGTGCCAGCAGTAGAGGAGGAACATACGAGCAGTACTTC,CASSRGGTYEQYF
-,once,TRBJ1-4,TRBV5-1,TGCGCCAGCAGCTTGGGGGTCGGCGGGCAGGCGGGCACTAATGAAAAACTGTTTTTT,CASSLGVGGQAGTNEKLFF
TRBD1,-,TRBJ2-2,TRBV5-1,TGCGCCAGCAGCTTGGGGGCCGGGACAGAAAACACCGGGGAGCTGTTTTTT,CASSLGAGTENTGELFF
TRBD2,-,TRBJ2-3,TRBV5-1,TGCGCCAGCAGCGCGGGACTAGCGGGAGCGGGAGATACGCAGTATTTT,CASSAGLAGAGDTQYF
-,-,TRBJ1-2,TRBV5-4,TGTGCCAGCAGCTTCGGGGGGTTTCGGGCCTATGGCTACACCTTC,CASSFGGFRAYGYTF
-,-,TRBJ1-3,TRBV18,TGTGCCAGCTCACCACTACTGGTTGTTGGGTCTGGAAACACCATATATTTT,CASSPLLVVGSGNTIYF
-,-,TRBJ1-2,TRBV6-5,TGTGCCAGCAGTTACCGGCGGGTAGCTAACTATGGCTACACCTTC,CASSYRRVANYGYTF
-,-,TRBJ1-1,TRBV18,TGTGCCAGCTCTGGGGTTGCAGGGACATATCCTAACACTGAAGCTTTCTTT,CASSGVAGTYPNTEAFF
-,-,TRBJ1-1,TRBV2,TGTGCCAGCAGTGCGGGGTCGGGGTTCTACGGGGAAGCTTTCTTT,CASSAGSGFYGEAFF
-,-,TRBJ2-2,TRBV25-1,TGTGCCAGCAGTGGCAGGACGAACACCGGGGAGCTGTTTTTT,CASSGRTNTGELFF
-,-,TRBJ1-4,TRBV4-1,TGCGCCAGCAGCCAAGTGGGGCCAGGGCGGGAAAAACTGTTTTTT,CASSQVGPGREKLFF
-,once,TRBJ2-1,TRBV7-8,TGTGCCAGCAGCTCTTCCCAGGGCGGGTACAATGAGCAGTTCTTC,CASSSSQGGYNEQFF
-,-,TRBJ1-1,TRBV7-9,TGTGCCAGCAGCTTATTAGATCTGAACACTGAAGCTTTCTTT,CASSLLDLNTEAFF
TRBD1,-,TRBJ2-7,TRBV5-4,TGTGCCAGCAGCGTACCTCCGGGACAGGGGGCGATCGGGGCCTACGAGCAGTACTTC,CASSVPPGQGAIGAYEQYF
-,-,TRBJ2-7,TRBV28,TGTGCCAGCAGTGCCCGGACAGGAGGGGCTGGGGAGCAGTACTTC,CASSARTGGAGEQYF
-,-,TRBJ1-2,TRBV7-2,TGTGCCAGCAGCTTACGGGGTCGGGATTACTATGGCTACACCTTC,CASSLRGRDYYGYTF
-,-,TRBJ1-1,TRBV6-1,TGTGCCAGCAGTGAACCGATTGGGGGCAGGGTGAACACTGAAGCTTTCTTT,CASSEPIGGRVNTEAFF
-,once,TRBJ1-4,TRBV28,TGTGCCAGCAGCCCTCAGGACAGAAGAAATGAAAAACTGTTTTTT,CASSPQDRRNEKLFF
TRBD2,once,TRBJ2-1,TRBV25-1,TGTGCCAGCACCCCAAGCGGGAGTGGATACAATGAGCAGTTCTTC,CASTPSGSGYNEQFF
TRBD1,-,TRBJ2-7,TRBV28,TGTGCCAGCAGGCGGGGGACAGGGCTGCAGTACTTC,CASRRGTGLQYF
TRBD1,-,TRBJ2-7,TRBV30,TGTGCCTGGACTAAACCGGGACAGAGCTACGAGCAGTACTTC,CAWTKPGQSYEQYF
-,-,TRBJ1-1,TRBV28,TGTGCCAGCAGCACCTACAGGGATACTGAAGCTTTCTTT,CASSTYRDTEAFF
-,-,TRBJ1-3,TRBV4-3,TGCGCCAGCAGCCCAGAACTAGGGTACGGAAACACCATATATTTT,CASSPELGYGNTIYF
-,once,TRBJ2-7,TRBV10-1,TGCGCCAGCAGTGAGTCACGGTACGAGCAGTACTTC,CASSESRYEQYF